The rows below give T cell receptor beta chains drawn from one sample of a study of cytomegalovirus exposure and HLA in healthy donors. Profiling relied on immunoSEQ multiplex PCR, and the TCRdb table lists in-frame clones only, not all of them. Seen here are around 120,000 clones, around 69% observed once, and the top ten hold 8.2%. Sequenced: PBMCs. The receptors derive from a woman between 40 and 55 years old in good health and CMV-seropositive. Both conserved end residues are part of each CDR3. Each record gives: D gene, V gene, J gene, clone size, CDR3 protein, CDR3 DNA. D genes are given only for firm matches. Clone size is stated in some rows and not others, as once, few, many or a class when expanded.

-,TRBV2,TRBJ2-3,few,CASNRGGVGTDTQYF,TGTGCCAGCAACCGAGGGGGGGTGGGCACAGATACGCAGTATTTT
TRBD2,TRBV4-1,TRBJ2-3,once,CASSQARGVLADTQYF,TGCGCCAGCAGCCAAGCCCGGGGGGTGTTGGCAGATACGCAGTATTTT
TRBD2,TRBV4-2,TRBJ2-7,-,CASSQALAGVQYF,TGTGCCAGCAGCCAGGCACTAGCGGGGGTGCAGTACTTC
-,TRBV29-1,TRBJ2-7,few,CSVDTGVDYEQYF,TGCAGCGTTGATACGGGGGTCGACTACGAGCAGTACTTC
-,TRBV4-1,TRBJ2-1,-,CASSQESEGGGSYNEQFF,TGCGCCAGCAGCCAAGAATCTGAAGGGGGGGGATCATACAATGAGCAGTTCTTC
-,TRBV6-1,TRBJ2-7,-,CASTDPGPSYEQYF,TGTGCCAGCACCGACCCAGGTCCATCCTACGAGCAGTACTTC
-,TRBV5-1,TRBJ1-1,few,CASSFGNTEAFF,TGCGCCAGCAGCTTCGGGAACACTGAAGCTTTCTTT
TRBD1,TRBV5-1,TRBJ2-7,-,CASRLGDSYYEQYF,TGCGCCAGCAGATTGGGGGACAGCTACTACGAGCAGTACTTC
TRBD2,TRBV5-4,TRBJ2-7,-,CASNVAGAYEQYF,TGTGCCAGCAATGTAGCGGGGGCCTACGAGCAGTACTTC
-,TRBV29-1,TRBJ2-2,few,CSVVDSTGTGELFF,TGCAGCGTTGTGGACAGTACTGGGACCGGGGAGCTGTTTTTT
TRBD2,TRBV4-3,TRBJ2-1,-,CASSPFVPSVAGGNNEQFF,TGCGCCAGCAGCCCCTTCGTCCCCTCAGTAGCGGGGGGTAACAATGAGCAGTTCTTC
TRBD2,TRBV20-1,TRBJ2-3,-,CRCSGGDTQYF,TGTCGTTGTAGCGGGGGAGATACGCAGTATTTT
TRBD2,TRBV6-6,TRBJ2-2,-,CASRTTSGNTGELFF,TGTGCCAGCAGGACAACTAGCGGGAACACCGGGGAGCTGTTTTTT
TRBD1,TRBV29-1,TRBJ2-7,-,CSVLWTGLLEQYF,TGCAGCGTTCTCTGGACAGGGCTTCTCGAGCAGTACTTC
TRBD1,TRBV7-8,TRBJ1-1,-,CASSSPGQGALNTEAFF,TGTGCCAGCAGCTCCCCGGGACAGGGGGCCCTGAACACTGAAGCTTTCTTT
-,TRBV27,TRBJ1-1,-,CASSLYGPTNTEAFF,TGTGCCAGCAGTTTATATGGGCCTACGAACACTGAAGCTTTCTTT
-,TRBV14,TRBJ1-2,-,CASSRVGGNGYTF,TGTGCCAGCAGCCGCGTGGGGGGGAATGGCTACACCTTC
TRBD1,TRBV6-5,TRBJ1-2,-,CASSYGDSYGYTF,TGTGCCAGCAGTTACGGGGACAGCTATGGCTACACCTTC
-,TRBV7-2,TRBJ2-1,-,CASSLGGSLYNEQFF,TGTGCCAGCAGCTTAGGAGGCTCCCTGTACAATGAGCAGTTCTTC
-,TRBV6-6,TRBJ2-3,-,CASSSLRGDTQYF,TGTGCCAGCAGCTCCCTTCGGGGAGATACGCAGTATTTT
TRBD1,TRBV6-1,TRBJ2-7,once,CASREQGANYYEQYF,TGTGCCAGCAGGGAACAGGGGGCGAACTACTACGAGCAGTACTTC
TRBD1,TRBV5-1,TRBJ1-2,-,CASRPTGGSDYGYTF,TGCGCCAGCAGACCTACAGGGGGCAGCGACTATGGCTACACCTTC
TRBD1,TRBV7-9,TRBJ1-1,few,CASSLAGQGYGEAFF,TGTGCCAGCAGCTTAGCGGGACAGGGGTACGGTGAAGCTTTCTTT
TRBD1,TRBV7-9,TRBJ1-2,-,CASSYKGADYGYTF,TGTGCCAGCTCGTATAAGGGGGCCGACTATGGCTACACCTTC
-,TRBV10-3,TRBJ1-2,-,CAIGEAGNYGYTF,TGTGCCATCGGGGAGGCTGGTAACTATGGCTACACCTTC
-,TRBV15,TRBJ2-3,few,CATSTLGGESDTQYF,TGTGCCACCAGCACCTTAGGGGGGGAATCAGATACGCAGTATTTT
-,TRBV27,TRBJ1-6,-,CASSFRDMPLHF,TGTGCCAGCAGTTTCAGGGATATGCCCCTCCACTTT
TRBD2,TRBV4-1,TRBJ2-5,-,CASSQLRAGGGETQYF,TGCGCCAGCAGCCAGCTTCGAGCGGGGGGGGGTGAGACCCAGTACTTC
TRBD1,TRBV7-9,TRBJ2-7,few,CASSLLGQGSYEQYF,TGTGCCAGCAGCTTACTTGGACAGGGCAGTTACGAGCAGTACTTC
-,TRBV9,TRBJ1-1,-,CASSGEGQEAFF,TGTGCCAGCAGCGGGGAGGGACAAGAAGCTTTCTTT
-,TRBV6-5,TRBJ1-2,-,CASSASRGFDYGYTF,TGTGCCAGCAGTGCCTCCCGGGGGTTCGACTATGGCTACACCTTC
-,TRBV18,TRBJ2-7,-,CASSPPRTPYEQYF,TGTGCCAGCTCACCACCGCGTACCCCCTACGAGCAGTACTTC
TRBD2,TRBV19,TRBJ2-3,-,CASSTRLADRDTQYF,TGTGCCAGTAGTACGCGACTAGCGGATCGGGATACGCAGTATTTT
-,TRBV14,TRBJ2-2,few,CASSQTSLGTGELFF,TGTGCCAGCAGCCAAACTAGTCTGGGCACCGGGGAGCTGTTTTTT
TRBD2,TRBV5-1,TRBJ2-1,-,CASSQATSGHNEQFF,TGCGCCAGCAGCCAAGCGACTAGCGGTCACAATGAGCAGTTCTTC
TRBD1,TRBV5-6,TRBJ1-1,once,CASSRLTGGITEAFF,TGTGCCAGCAGCCGCCTGACAGGGGGCATCACTGAAGCTTTCTTT
TRBD1,TRBV2,TRBJ1-2,-,CASSVGRDRAYGYTF,TGTGCCAGCAGTGTAGGCCGGGACAGGGCCTATGGCTACACCTTC
-,TRBV11-2,TRBJ2-2,once,CASSDEVPRELFF,TGTGCCAGCAGCGACGAGGTCCCCCGGGAGCTGTTTTTT
-,TRBV11-2,TRBJ1-1,-,CASGQSMNTEAFF,TGTGCCAGCGGCCAGTCAATGAACACTGAAGCTTTCTTT
TRBD1,TRBV6-4,TRBJ1-6,-,CASSVQGNNSPLHF,TGTGCCAGCAGTGTACAGGGGAATAATTCACCCCTCCACTTT
-,TRBV5-1,TRBJ1-2,-,CASSLEQDYGYTF,TGCGCCAGCAGCTTGGAACAGGACTATGGCTACACCTTC
-,TRBV13,TRBJ1-1,-,CASSYTRNTEAFF,TGTGCCAGCAGCTATACACGGAACACTGAAGCTTTCTTT
TRBD1,TRBV6-1,TRBJ2-7,few,CASSVGTGAGEQYF,TGTGCCAGCAGTGTAGGGACAGGGGCGGGGGAGCAGTACTTC
-,TRBV6-5,TRBJ2-5,-,CASSSAGTFHF,TGTGCCAGCAGTTCCGCGGGAACCTTTCACTTC
TRBD1,TRBV9,TRBJ1-2,once,CASRDRDREGGYTF,TGTGCCAGCAGGGATCGGGACAGAGAAGGAGGCTACACCTTC
TRBD1,TRBV5-1,TRBJ1-2,-,CASSVLQGADGYTF,TGCGCCAGCAGCGTCCTACAGGGGGCGGATGGCTACACCTTC
-,TRBV19,TRBJ2-1,-,CASSPTGRFYNEQFF,TGTGCCAGTAGCCCGACCGGGAGATTCTACAATGAGCAGTTCTTC
TRBD1,TRBV4-3,TRBJ1-2,few,CASSQFTGTGAYGYTF,TGCGCCAGCAGCCAATTCACCGGGACAGGGGCTTATGGCTACACCTTC
TRBD1,TRBV5-1,TRBJ1-4,-,CASSFLRGSDEKLFF,TGCGCCAGCAGCTTCCTCAGGGGGAGCGATGAAAAACTGTTTTTT
-,TRBV7-2,TRBJ2-5,-,CASSSGWGFQETQYF,TGTGCCAGCAGCTCCGGGTGGGGCTTCCAAGAGACCCAGTACTTC
-,TRBV7-2,TRBJ1-1,-,CASPTGPNTEAFF,TGTGCCAGCCCGACAGGACCCAACACTGAAGCTTTCTTT
TRBD1,TRBV10-3,TRBJ1-2,-,CAISAQDRVNYGYTF,TGTGCCATCAGCGCCCAAGACAGGGTCAACTATGGCTACACCTTC
TRBD2,TRBV7-2,TRBJ2-7,-,CASSPIAGGSYEQYF,TGTGCCAGCAGCCCGATAGCGGGGGGTTCCTACGAGCAGTACTTC
TRBD1,TRBV5-6,TRBJ2-7,once,CASSQPTEGAHEQYF,TGTGCCAGCAGCCAGCCGACCGAGGGGGCCCACGAGCAGTACTTC
-,TRBV7-6,TRBJ2-7,-,CASSTRGRDEQYF,TGTGCCAGCAGCACCAGGGGTCGGGACGAGCAGTACTTC